This T cell receptor beta chain was documented in a study of Graves' ophthalmopathy and Graves' hyperthyroidism (dated by TCRdb to between 2017 and 2018). About the investigation overall: Peripheral blood was collected at initial diagnosis, before any treatment. To tell Graves' ophthalmopathy apart from Graves' hyperthyroidism, and to predict which patients would progress to ophthalmopathy, the study relied on TCR beta repertoire signatures. In total, 135 blood samples were TCR-sequenced: approximately 42 ophthalmopathy, some 75 hyperthyroidism and about 17 hyperthyroidism-to-ophthalmopathy patients. To explore V-J signatures distinguishing ophthalmopathy from hyperthyroidism, a discovery set of 100 or so patients (43 ophthalmopathy, 57 stable hyperthyroidism) was enrolled. The independent validation cohort included about 20 hyperthyroidism patients plus 17 patients who later progressed from hyperthyroidism to ophthalmopathy. T-cell repertoires of thyroid tissue and blood were compared in five or six hyperthyroidism patients. After sampling, hyperthyroidism patients received methimazole starting at 30 mg daily, and ophthalmopathy patients received high-dose intravenous methylprednisolone. The roughly 100 discovery patients were randomly divided into training and test sets at a 7:3 ratio.

This clonotype was seen a handful of times. Its target antigen remains unknown. No much larger clone exists at a distance of one base, and base qualities are not known. According to the germline V gene, CDR1 reads MNHNS and CDR2 reads SASEGT. Relative to germline, V is missing 6 bases and J is missing 2 bases, with 4 bases of the junction outside any gene match. The CDR3 spans 14 residues, from the cysteine through the phenylalanine. The retained sequence is limited to the CDR3, 42 bases, with the frame set at the first base. Ophthalmopathy patients had moderately to severely active disease, Clinical Activity Score of at least 3, NOSPECS grade of at least 4, and disease duration under 3 months. Patients with other autoimmune diseases, uncontrolled infections, pregnancy or lactation were excluded from the study. Clinical symptoms, serum thyroxine, TRAb, thyroid ultrasound and orbital computed tomography formed the basis of the diagnosis. Using Ficoll-Paque density gradient centrifugation, PBMCs were isolated from about 10 ml of fresh peripheral blood. Total RNA was extracted with Trizol reagent and quality-checked on an Agilent 2100 Bioanalyzer.

For repertoire sequencing, the TCR beta CDR3 regions were amplified from RNA transcripts. A first-round RT-PCR used HTBI primers with the Qiagen OneStep RT-PCR kit, followed by a second-round multiplex PCR, size selection and purification. Libraries were sequenced paired-end with 100 bp reads on an Illumina HiSeq2000. For the original study's pipeline: SOAPnuke was used to process the reads, throwing out any read that had adapters, had uncalled bases, had a mean Phred below 15, or lacked an exact constant-primer or identifier match. High-quality paired reads were merged with COPE v1.2.5. Unique nucleotide sequences were defined as clonotypes and aligned to IMGT TRB V, D and J references using MiTCR v1.1. The analysis was limited to V-J combinations with a frequency above 0.0001, which together covered just over 98% of the repertoires. For each V-J combination, a TCR clonal expansion and chaos score was defined as the ratio of F50 clonal expansion to chaos observed in the TCRdist matrix. Welch's t-statistics and random forest were used to narrow the features down to around twelve V-J combinations, which were then fed into a naive Bayes classifier. The Morisita-Horn index was used to measure how similar the thyroid and blood repertoires were. The raw public reads went through TCRdb reprocessing: fastp at Q25, MiXCR clone calling, in-frame beta chains kept. Rows merge per CDR3 protein into single entries with the most common DNA and genes. TCRdb, not the original authors, processed these V and J calls. The sample table records about 480,000 distinct CDR3 sequences; roughly 14% of these occur just once. 8% to 10% of the sample comes from the top ten.

Results and caveats for the whole study, not just this receptor: Sample size was not statistically predetermined, and group allocation was not concealed from the investigators. In cross-validation, the 13-signature model distinguished ophthalmopathy from stable hyperthyroidism with about 90% sensitivity and approximately 81% specificity, and in the test set the corresponding values were roughly 80% and 76%. In validation, the model predicted ophthalmopathy progression with about 71% sensitivity and around 72% specificity; 12 predicted patients were CT-confirmed with GO in a median of approximately six months. Among expanded thyroid clonotypes with frequency above 0.001, most also showed up in blood, which suggests that blood repertoires may reflect the thyroid immune response.

The V gene is TRBV6-1 and the J gene is TRBJ2-7; 10 junctional bases match TRBD2. Material for sequencing was blood. The TCR comes from a woman aged 30 to 39 with Graves' ophthalmopathy. Donor details come from another sample of the same person, matched by shared clones. CDR3 reads: CASRRAGGTYEQYF. The nucleotide sequence is TGTGCCAGCAGAAGAGCGGGAGGGACCTACGAGCAGTACTTC.